This T cell receptor beta chain was identified during a study of response to subunit inactivated influenza vaccine (dated by TCRdb to the late 2010s). With respect to the entire study: Deep quantitative T cell receptor repertoire profiling was used in the study to track responses to a trivalent subunit inactivated influenza vaccine. The full study reports these points: The authors suggested that each seasonal influenza vaccination may recruit only a limited number of new T cells.

The junction shows trimming of 1 base on V and 4 bases on J, plus 13 bases between the germline ends. The CDR3 numbers 14 residues from cysteine through phenylalanine. The only DNA kept is the CDR3, 42 bases in frame from the first base. The germline V gene (reference sequence) yields DFQATT for CDR1 and SNEGSKA for CDR2. To note about this clonotype: Its target antigen remains unknown. No much larger clone exists at a distance of one base, and base qualities are not known.

Library method: RT-PCR. Sequenced using an Illumina HiSeq 2500. TCRdb took the public reads, trimmed them with fastp at Q25, ran MiXCR for clone calling and kept in-frame beta chains. Here each entry gathers all rows of one CDR3 protein and keeps the most common genes and DNA. This sample holds roughly 670,000 distinct CDR3 sequences; around 13% were observed only once. The ten largest account for 6.5% to 8% of the sample. This specimen was PBMCs from blood, taken 14 to 15 days before vaccination. The sequence was obtained from a man aged 45-65 years who received an inactivated influenza vaccine. Donor details come from another sample of the same person, matched by shared clones. The V and J genes are TRBV20-1 and TRBJ1-2, and TRBD1 may be the D gene, going by 6 matching bases. The bases read TGCAGTGCTAGAGCCCGAGGGGGGGGCTATGGCTACACCTTC. Its protein reads: CSARARGGGYGYTF.